This T cell receptor beta chain was sequenced in a study of cytomegalovirus exposure and HLA in healthy donors. The PCR employed 60 Vbeta primers together with 13 Jbeta primers. Clones were sequenced by immunoSEQ multiplex PCR, and TCRdb holds only the in-frame ones, with some missing. The sample has 110,000 or so clones, roughly 77% seen once. In regard to this clone: The same CDR3 arises from other DNA sequences in this sample as well.

Germline V gene sequence: CDR1 SGHVS, CDR2 FQNEAQ. Between the trimmed V and J ends, which lost 5 bases and 8 bases, there was a span of 18 bases. The CDR3 extends over 15 amino acids. The chain joins TRBV7-8 to TRBJ1-4, with a tentative D call TRBD1 (6 bases). Sequenced input: PBMCs. The receptor was isolated from a man aged 50 to 59 in good health and CMV-seropositive. CDR3: CASSLSNRAQEKLFF. The CDR3 nucleotides read TGTGCCAGCAGCCTAAGTAACAGGGCTCAAGAAAAACTGTTTTTT.